This T cell receptor (beta chain) was found in a study of blood T cell repertoires in COVID-19. About the study: The analysed material was cDNA or gDNA that came from T cells, B-cell-depleted T cells, or PBMCs.

Here immunoSEQ multiplex PCR was the method, and the copy in TCRdb shows in-frame clones only, minus some. The sample has 300,000 or so clones, around nine tenths seen once. The CDR3 extends over 11 amino acids. CDR1 and CDR2 (germline): DFQATT, SNEGSKA (reference sequence). V lost 3 bases and J 0 bases, leaving 3 bases between the germline ends. Regarding this clone: In the same sample, other DNA sequences code for this CDR3.

Participants came from around 25 US areas, aged about 18 to 95 years. Cohorts were assigned according to the clinical history that participants reported. This receptor was taken from a woman under 40 who had recovered from COVID-19. The material sequenced was PBMCs or T cells enriched from blood (not recorded which). The chain recombines TRBV20-1 with TRBJ2-7; D is uncertain. This chain's CDR3 is CSASGSYEQYF. DNA for the CDR3: TGCAGTGCTAGCGGCTCCTACGAGCAGTACTTC.